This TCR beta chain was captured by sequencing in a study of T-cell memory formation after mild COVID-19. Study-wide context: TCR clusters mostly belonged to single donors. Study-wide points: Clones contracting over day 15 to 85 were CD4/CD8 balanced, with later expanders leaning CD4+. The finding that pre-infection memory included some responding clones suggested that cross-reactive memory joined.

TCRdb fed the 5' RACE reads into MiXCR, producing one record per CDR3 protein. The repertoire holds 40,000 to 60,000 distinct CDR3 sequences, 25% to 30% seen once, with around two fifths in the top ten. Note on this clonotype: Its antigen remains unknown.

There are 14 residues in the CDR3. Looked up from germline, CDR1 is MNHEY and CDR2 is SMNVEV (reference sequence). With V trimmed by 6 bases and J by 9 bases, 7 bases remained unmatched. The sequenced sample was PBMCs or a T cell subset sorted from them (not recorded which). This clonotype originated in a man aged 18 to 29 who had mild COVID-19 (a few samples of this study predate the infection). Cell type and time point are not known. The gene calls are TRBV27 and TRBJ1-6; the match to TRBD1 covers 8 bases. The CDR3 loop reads CASRQQGGVSPLHF. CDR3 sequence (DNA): TGTGCCAGCAGACAACAGGGGGGTGTTTCACCCCTCCACTTT.